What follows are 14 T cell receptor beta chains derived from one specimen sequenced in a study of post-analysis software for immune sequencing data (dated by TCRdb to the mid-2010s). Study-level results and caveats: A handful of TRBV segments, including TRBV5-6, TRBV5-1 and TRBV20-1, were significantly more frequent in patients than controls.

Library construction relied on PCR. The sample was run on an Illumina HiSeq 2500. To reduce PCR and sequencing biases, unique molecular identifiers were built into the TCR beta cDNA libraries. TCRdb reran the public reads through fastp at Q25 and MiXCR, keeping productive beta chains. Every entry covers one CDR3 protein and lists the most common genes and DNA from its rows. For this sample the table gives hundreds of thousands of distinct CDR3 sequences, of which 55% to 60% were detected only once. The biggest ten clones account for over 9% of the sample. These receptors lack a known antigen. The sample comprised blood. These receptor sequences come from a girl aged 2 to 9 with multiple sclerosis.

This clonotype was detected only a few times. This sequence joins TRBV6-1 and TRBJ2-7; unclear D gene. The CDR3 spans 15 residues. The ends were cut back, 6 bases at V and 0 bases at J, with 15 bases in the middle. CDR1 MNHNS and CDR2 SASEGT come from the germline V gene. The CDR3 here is CASSEDGGNSYEQYF. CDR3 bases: TGTGCCAGCAGCGAGGACGGCGGAAACTCCTACGAGCAGTACTTC.

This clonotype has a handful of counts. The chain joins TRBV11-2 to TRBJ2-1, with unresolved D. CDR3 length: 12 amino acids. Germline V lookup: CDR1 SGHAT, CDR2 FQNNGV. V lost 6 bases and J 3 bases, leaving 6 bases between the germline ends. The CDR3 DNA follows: TGTGCCAGCAGTGGCCGCTACAATGAGCAGTTCTTC. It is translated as CASSGRYNEQFF.

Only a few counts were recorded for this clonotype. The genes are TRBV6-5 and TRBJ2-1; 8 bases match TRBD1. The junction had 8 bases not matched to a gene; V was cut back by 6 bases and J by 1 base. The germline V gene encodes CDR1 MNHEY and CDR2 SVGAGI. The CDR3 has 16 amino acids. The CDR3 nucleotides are TGTGCCAGCAGAACCTTCCGGGACAGGTCCTACAATGAGCAGTTCTTC. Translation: CASRTFRDRSYNEQFF.

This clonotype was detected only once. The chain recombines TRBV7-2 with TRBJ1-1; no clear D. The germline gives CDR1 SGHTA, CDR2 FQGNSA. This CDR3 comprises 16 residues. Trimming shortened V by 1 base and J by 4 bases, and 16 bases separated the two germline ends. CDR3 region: CASSLVGPAASTEAFF. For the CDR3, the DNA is TGTGCCAGCAGCTTAGTAGGGCCAGCTGCAAGCACTGAAGCTTTCTTT.

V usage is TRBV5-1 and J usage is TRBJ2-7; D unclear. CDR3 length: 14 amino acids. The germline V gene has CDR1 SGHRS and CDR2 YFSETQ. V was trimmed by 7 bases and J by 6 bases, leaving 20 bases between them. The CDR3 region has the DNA TGCGCCAGCGGACCCGGGCCTCCCTGGGGCGAGCAGTACTTC. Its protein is CASGPGPPWGEQYF.

CDR3 protein: CASNRGVGEQYF. In DNA form, the CDR3 reads TGTGCCAGCAATCGAGGGGTCGGGGAGCAGTACTTC. V is TRBV12-3 or TRBV12-4 and J is TRBJ2-5; D might be TRBD1 or TRBD2, each matching 5 bases. CDR3 length: 12 residues. V was pared by 7 bases and J by 11 bases, with 17 bases between.

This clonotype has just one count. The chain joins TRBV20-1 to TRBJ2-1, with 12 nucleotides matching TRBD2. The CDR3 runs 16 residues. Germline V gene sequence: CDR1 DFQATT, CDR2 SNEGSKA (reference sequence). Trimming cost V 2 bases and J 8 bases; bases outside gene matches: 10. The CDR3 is CSARPTTSGRTDEQFF. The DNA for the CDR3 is TGCAGTGCTAGACCGACGACTAGCGGGAGAACGGATGAGCAGTTCTTC.

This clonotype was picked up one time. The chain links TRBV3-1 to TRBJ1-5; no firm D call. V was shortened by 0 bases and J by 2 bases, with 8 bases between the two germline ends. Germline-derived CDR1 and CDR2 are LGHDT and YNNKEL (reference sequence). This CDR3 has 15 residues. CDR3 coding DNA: TGTGCCAGCAGCCAAGATCACGCGGGCAATCAGCCCCAGCATTTT. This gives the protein CASSQDHAGNQPQHF.

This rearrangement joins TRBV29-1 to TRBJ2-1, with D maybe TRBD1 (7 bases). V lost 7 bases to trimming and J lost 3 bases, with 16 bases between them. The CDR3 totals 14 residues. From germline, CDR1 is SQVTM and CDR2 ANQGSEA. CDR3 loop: CSGRGQGGYNEQFF. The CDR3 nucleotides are TGCAGCGGAAGAGGGCAGGGGGGCTACAATGAGCAGTTCTTC.

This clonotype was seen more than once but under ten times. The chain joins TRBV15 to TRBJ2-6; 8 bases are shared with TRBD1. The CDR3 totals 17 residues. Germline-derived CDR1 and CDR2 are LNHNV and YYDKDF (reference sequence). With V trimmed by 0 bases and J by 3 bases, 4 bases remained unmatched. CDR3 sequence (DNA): TGTGCCACCAGCAGAGAATTCACAGGGGGTGGGGCCAACGTCCTGACTTTC. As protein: CATSREFTGGGANVLTF.

CDR3 sequence (DNA): TGTGCCAGCAGCGACGGACTAGCGGGATCGTACGAGCAGTACTTC. This gives the protein CASSDGLAGSYEQYF. The rearrangement links TRBV6-6 to TRBJ2-7, with TRBD2 identical over 12 bases. After removal of 6 bases from V and 4 bases from J, the junction contained 7 bases not matched to a gene. The germline V gene has CDR1 MNHNY and CDR2 SVGAGI (reference sequence). This CDR3 is built from 15 residues.

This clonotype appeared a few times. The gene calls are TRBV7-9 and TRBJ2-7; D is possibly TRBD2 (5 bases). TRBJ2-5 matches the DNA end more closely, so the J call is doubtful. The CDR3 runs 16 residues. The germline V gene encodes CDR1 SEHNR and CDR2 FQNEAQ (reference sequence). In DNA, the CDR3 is TGTGCCAGCAGCTTAATCCCCGGACTCCCCGGAGAGACCCAGTACTTC. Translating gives CASSLIPGLPGETQYF.

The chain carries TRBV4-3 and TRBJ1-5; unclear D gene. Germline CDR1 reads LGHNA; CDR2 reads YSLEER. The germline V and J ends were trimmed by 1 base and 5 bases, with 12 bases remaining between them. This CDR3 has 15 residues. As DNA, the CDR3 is TGCGCCAGCAGCCAAGCCCCGGCCGGACATCAGCCCCAGCATTTT. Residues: CASSQAPAGHQPQHF.

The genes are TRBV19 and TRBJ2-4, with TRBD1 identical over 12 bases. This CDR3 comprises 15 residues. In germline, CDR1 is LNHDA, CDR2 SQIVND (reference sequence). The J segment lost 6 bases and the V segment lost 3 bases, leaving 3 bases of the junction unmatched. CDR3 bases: TGTGCCAGTAGTATCGGGACAGGGGGCCCAAACATTCAGTACTTC. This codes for CASSIGTGGPNIQYF.